These 3 T cell receptor beta chains were sequenced from one sample in a study of blood T cell repertoires in COVID-19. Using immunoSEQ multiplex PCR, the repertoire was profiled, and TCRdb retains in-frame clones only, with some absent. This table has fewer than 300,000 clones, roughly 86% appearing once. Sequencing used peripheral blood. The source of these receptors is a man aged 35-49 years who had recovered from COVID-19.

The chain has TRBV5-6 and TRBJ1-2, with 8 nucleotides matching TRBD1. Germline lookup yields CDR1 SGHDT and CDR2 YYEEEE. Germline trimming cut 4 bases from V and 8 bases from J; bases unmatched to any gene: 7. This CDR3 is 13 amino acids long. This CDR3 is CASSPTGAVGYTF. For the CDR3, the DNA is TGTGCCAGCAGCCCGACAGGGGCAGTAGGCTACACCTTC.

The rearrangement uses TRBV19 and TRBJ1-2; the D is unclear. CDR3 length: 16 residues. V was pared by 3 bases and J by 10 bases, with 24 bases between. Per the germline V gene, CDR1 is LNHDA and CDR2 is SQIVND (reference sequence). The CDR3 region has the DNA TGTGCCAGTAGTATCATTGGGCCTCCGGCAACGAAGGACTACACCTTC. Its protein product is CASSIIGPPATKDYTF.

The chain recombines TRBV4-2 with TRBJ2-3; TRBD2 aligns across 10 bases. The CDR3 length is 17 residues. V shed 2 bases and J 4 bases; nucleotides not matched to a gene: 9. Germline V gives CDR1 LGHNA, CDR2 YNFKEQ. The CDR3 DNA reads TGTGCCAGCAGCCAACGGCCTAGCGGGAGTGTATCAGATACGCAGTATTTT. The encoded protein is CASSQRPSGSVSDTQYF.